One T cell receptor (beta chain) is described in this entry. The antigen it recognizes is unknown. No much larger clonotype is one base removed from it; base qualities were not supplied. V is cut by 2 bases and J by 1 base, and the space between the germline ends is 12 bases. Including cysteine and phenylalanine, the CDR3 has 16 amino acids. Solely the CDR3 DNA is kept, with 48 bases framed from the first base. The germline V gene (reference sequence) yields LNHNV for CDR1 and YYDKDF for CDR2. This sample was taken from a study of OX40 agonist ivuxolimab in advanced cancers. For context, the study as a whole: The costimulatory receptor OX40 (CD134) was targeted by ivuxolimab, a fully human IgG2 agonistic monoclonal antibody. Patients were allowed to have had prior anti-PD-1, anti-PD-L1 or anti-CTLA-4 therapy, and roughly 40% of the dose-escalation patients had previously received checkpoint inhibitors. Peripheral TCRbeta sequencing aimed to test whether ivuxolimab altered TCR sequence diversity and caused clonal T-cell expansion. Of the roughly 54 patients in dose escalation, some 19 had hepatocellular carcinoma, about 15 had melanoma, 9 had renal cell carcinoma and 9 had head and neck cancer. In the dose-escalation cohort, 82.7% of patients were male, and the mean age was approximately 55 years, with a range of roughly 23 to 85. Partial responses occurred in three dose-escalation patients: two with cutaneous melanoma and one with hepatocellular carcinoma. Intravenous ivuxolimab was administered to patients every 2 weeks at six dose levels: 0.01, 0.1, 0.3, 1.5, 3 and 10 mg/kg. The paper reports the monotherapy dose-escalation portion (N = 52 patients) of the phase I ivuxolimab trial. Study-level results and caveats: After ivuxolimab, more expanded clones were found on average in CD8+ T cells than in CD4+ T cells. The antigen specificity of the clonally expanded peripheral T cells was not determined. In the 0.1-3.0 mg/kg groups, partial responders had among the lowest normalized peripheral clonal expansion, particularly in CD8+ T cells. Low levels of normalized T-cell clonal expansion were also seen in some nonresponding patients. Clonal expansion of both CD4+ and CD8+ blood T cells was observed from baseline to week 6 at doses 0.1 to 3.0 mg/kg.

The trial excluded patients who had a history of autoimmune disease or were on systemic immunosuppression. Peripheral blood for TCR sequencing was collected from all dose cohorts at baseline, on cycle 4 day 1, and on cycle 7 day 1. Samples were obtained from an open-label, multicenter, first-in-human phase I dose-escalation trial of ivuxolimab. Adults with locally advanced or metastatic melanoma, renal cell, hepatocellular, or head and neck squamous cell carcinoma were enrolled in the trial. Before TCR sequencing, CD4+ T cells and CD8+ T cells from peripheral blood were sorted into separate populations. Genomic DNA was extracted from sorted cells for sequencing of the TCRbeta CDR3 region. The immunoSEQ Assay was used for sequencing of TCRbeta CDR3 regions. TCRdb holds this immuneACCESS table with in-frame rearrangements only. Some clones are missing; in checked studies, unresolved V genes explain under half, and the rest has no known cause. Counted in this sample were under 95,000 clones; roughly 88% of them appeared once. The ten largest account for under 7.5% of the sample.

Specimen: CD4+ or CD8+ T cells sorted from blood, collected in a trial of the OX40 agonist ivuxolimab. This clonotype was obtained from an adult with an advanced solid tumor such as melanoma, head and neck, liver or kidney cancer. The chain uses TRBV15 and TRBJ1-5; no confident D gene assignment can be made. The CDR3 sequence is CATSRWLARSNQPQHF. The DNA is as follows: TGTGCCACCAGCAGATGGCTGGCCAGGAGCAATCAGCCCCAGCATTTT.